Listed here is a single T cell receptor (beta chain). Antigen specificity is unknown. Germline CDR1 KGHSH, CDR2 LQKENI. V lost 6 bases to trimming and J lost 1 base, with 12 bases between them. This CDR3 is built from 14 residues. Template-switching 5'RACE yielded the TCR cDNA; a universal primer site and UMIs were added in the process. TCRdb called the 5' RACE reads again in MiXCR, with one record for every CDR3 protein. Of under 500,000 distinct CDR3 sequences listed, 18% were seen once; the top ten hold roughly a sixth. The data are from a study of T cells after yellow fever vaccination. Study results and caveats: Within FACS-sorted repertoires, abundant clonotypes contaminating from the bulk population could be present. A secondary response was less intense yet reached its peak sooner, at day 5 versus 15.

This chain connects TRBV18 to TRBJ1-2; D not resolved. The source is a man aged 18 to 30 who received the YFV17D yellow fever vaccine. The starting material was PBMCs, obtained before the yellow fever booster vaccination. CDR3 sequence (DNA): TGTGCCAGCTCCCCCGATGGGAATAACTATGGCTACACCTTC. Translating gives CASSPDGNNYGYTF.